Below are 16 T cell receptor beta chains sequenced from a single sample in a study of post-analysis software for immune sequencing data (dated by TCRdb to between 2015 and 2016). Summary of the overall study and its limitations: A handful of TRBV segments, including TRBV5-6, TRBV5-1 and TRBV20-1, were significantly more frequent in patients than controls.

Their recognized antigens are unknown. The library was obtained by PCR. The sequencer listed for this sample is Illumina HiSeq 2500. Unique molecular identifiers were incorporated into TCR beta cDNA libraries to reduce PCR and sequencing biases. The public reads were reanalyzed by TCRdb: fastp trimming at Q25, MiXCR alignment, in-frame beta chains only. One record per CDR3 amino acid sequence lists the most common genes and DNA. This sample lists under 200,000 distinct CDR3 sequences; 29% were detected once. 3% to 3.5% of the sample lies in the top ten. Sequencing was carried out using blood. These receptors all stem from a girl younger than 18 with multiple sclerosis.

This clonotype was picked up many times. This chain uses TRBV20-1 with TRBJ2-1; D ambiguous. V lost 6 bases, J lost 0 bases, and 15 bases lay in between. The CDR3 runs to 15 residues. From germline, CDR1 is DFQATT and CDR2 SNEGSKA (reference sequence). The CDR3 DNA reads as TGCAGTGCCACCTGGCCCCGGAGCTCCTACAATGAGCAGTTCTTC. It codes for CSATWPRSSYNEQFF.

This clonotype was counted a few times. A much larger clone sits a single nucleotide away, making a read error possible. The chain is built from TRBV7-6 and TRBJ2-5; 12 bases map to TRBD1. J lost 9 bases, V lost 5 bases, and 16 bases had no gene match. The CDR3 loop spans 17 amino acids. Germline CDR1 and CDR2: SGHVS and FNYEAQ. Here the CDR3 DNA reads TGTGCCAGCAGCACAACAGGGGGACAGGGGGCAGGGGAGGCCCAGTACTTC. Amino acid sequence: CASSTTGGQGAGEAQYF.

This clonotype occurred a few times. Just one base apart from a much larger clone, this may be a read error. The rearrangement uses TRBV10-2 and TRBJ2-7; 7 bases are a match to TRBD2. Germline V gene data show CDR1 as WSHSY and CDR2 as SAAADI. V shed 6 bases, J shed 7 bases, and the junction held 9 bases outside the gene matches. CDR3 length equals 13 residues. CDR3 DNA: TGCGCCAGCAGGGAGGGGAGGGACTTGGAGCAGTACTTC. Its protein is CASREGRDLEQYF.

In the case of this clonotype: Because the CDR3 is missing its conserved closing phenylalanine or tryptophan, this is likely a read error. The chain links TRBV10-1 to TRBJ2-7; 7 bases fit TRBD1. The V segment lost 8 bases and the J segment 3 bases; nucleotides outside the gene matches: 7. Germline-derived CDR1 and CDR2 are WNHNN and SYGVQD (reference sequence). CDR3 size: 13 residues. The CDR3 nucleotides read TGCGCCAGCTCCCGGGACAGTTACTACGAGCAGTACTGC. Its translation is CASSRDSYYEQYC.

This clonotype was seen many times. The V gene is TRBV9, the J gene TRBJ2-1; no firm D call. Germline CDR1 reads SGDLS; CDR2 reads YYNGEE. The CDR3 is 15 residues long. Trimming removed 0 bases from V and 8 bases from J, with 15 bases in between. In DNA, the CDR3 is TGTGCCAGCAGCGTAGGCAGCAGGTTGATGGATGAGCAGTTCTTC. It translates to CASSVGSRLMDEQFF. The whole variable domain, remainder taken from reference TRBV9 and TRBJ2-1, is DSGVTQTPKHLITATGQRVTLRCSPRSGDLSVYWYQQSLDQGLQFLIQYYNGEERAKGNILERFSAQQFPDLHSELNLSSLELGDSALYFCASSVGSRLMDEQFFGPGTRLTVL.

Ten or more counts support this clonotype. The chain carries TRBV12-3 or TRBV12-4 and TRBJ2-7, with 10 nucleotides matching TRBD1. The CDR3 is 14 amino acids. Trimming removed 7 bases from V and 1 base from J; junction bases left unmatched: 4. The CDR3 here is CASMPGQGSYEQYF. In nucleotides, the CDR3 is TGTGCCAGCATGCCGGGACAGGGGTCCTACGAGCAGTACTTC.

The V gene is TRBV7-2, the J gene TRBJ2-1, with a possible D match to TRBD2 (5 bases). Per the germline V gene, CDR1 is SGHTA and CDR2 is FQGNSA. This CDR3 is 13 amino acids long. Trimming took 5 bases from V and 10 from J, leaving 15 bases between them. The CDR3 nucleotides are TGTGCCAGCAGCCCCTTGAGGAGCGGAGAGCAGTTCTTC. It specifies CASSPLRSGEQFF.

This clonotype was counted many times. The chain is built from TRBV29-1 and TRBJ2-3; 7 positions match TRBD1. V gave up 3 bases and J gave up 2 bases; unmatched junction bases: 5. The CDR3 totals 14 residues. From germline, CDR1 is SQVTM and CDR2 ANQGSEA. In DNA form, the CDR3 reads TGCAGCGTTGATCGGGGACAGACCACAGATACGCAGTATTTT. It yields the protein CSVDRGQTTDTQYF.

Note on this clonotype: This may be a read error, as it is one base from a much larger clone. V gene TRBV3-1 combines with J gene TRBJ2-1; 9 bases match TRBD2. The CDR3 spans 17 residues. Germline V gives CDR1 LGHDT, CDR2 YNNKEL (reference sequence). V lost 4 bases and J lost 8; bases outside the gene matches: 15. CDR3 sequence: CASSLRRSGRLRDEQFF. DNA for the CDR3: TGTGCCAGCAGCCTGAGAAGGAGCGGGAGGCTGCGGGATGAGCAGTTCTTC.

V usage is TRBV12-3 or TRBV12-4 and J usage is TRBJ1-5, with TRBD1 as a possible D gene (5 bases). The germline V and J ends were trimmed by 1 base and 1 base, with 8 bases remaining between them. The CDR3 is 15 residues long. The DNA of the CDR3 is TGTGCCAGCAGTTTAGGGGACCTAAGCAATCAGCCCCAGCATTTT. Translation: CASSLGDLSNQPQHF.

There are many counts of this clonotype. This chain uses TRBV6-1 with TRBJ2-3; 12 bases match TRBD2. This CDR3 region has 17 residues. V trimming: 5 bases; J trimming: 1 base; junction bases outside the gene matches: 7. In germline, CDR1 is MNHNS, CDR2 SASEGT. The CDR3 loop is CASSPVWTSGGTDTQYF. CDR3 DNA sequence: TGTGCCAGCAGTCCCGTATGGACTAGCGGGGGCACAGATACGCAGTATTTT.

This clonotype has only a few counts. At one end the junction does not follow the germline gene, possibly because of a read error. The rearrangement links TRBV20-1 to TRBJ1-6; D might be TRBD1 (6 bases). Germline CDR1 is DFQATT and CDR2 is SNEGSKA (reference sequence). There are 14 residues in the CDR3. The CDR3 is CSARLDRRNSPPHF. In nucleotides, the CDR3 is TGCAGTGCTAGGTTAGACAGGAGAAATTCACCCCCCCACTTT.

The gene calls are TRBV6-4 and TRBJ1-2; D possibly corresponds to TRBD1 (5 bases). This CDR3 is built from 16 residues. Deletions cut 4 bases from V and 4 bases from J, with 19 bases between. CDR1 and CDR2 (germline): MRHNA, SNTAGT. The CDR3 loop is CASSAAGGKSSYGYTF. CDR3 DNA sequence: TGTGCCAGCAGTGCCGCGGGGGGAAAGTCGAGCTATGGCTACACCTTC.

The chain joins TRBV12-3 or TRBV12-4 to TRBJ2-7, with TRBD1 matching 9 bases. After removal of 6 bases from V and 6 bases from J, the junction contained 12 bases not matched to a gene. This CDR3 spans 15 amino acids. The CDR3 here is CASSHPGTGYSEQYF. CDR3 in DNA: TGTGCCAGCAGCCACCCCGGGACAGGGTATTCCGAGCAGTACTTC.

This clonotype occurred many times. The CDR3 bases are TGCGCCAGCAGCTCCGGGAGGCCCACCTACAATGAGCAGTTCTTC. It yields the protein CASSSGRPTYNEQFF. The chain joins TRBV5-1 to TRBJ2-1; TRBD2 aligns across 7 bases. The CDR3 sequence is 15 residues long. V gave up 3 bases and J gave up 2 bases; unmatched junction bases: 5. CDR1 is SGHRS, CDR2 YFSETQ, per germline.

This clonotype was seen once. A read error is possible here, since a much larger clone lies one base away. Since no conserved phenylalanine or tryptophan closes the CDR3, a read error is the likely cause. It is unclear where the CDR3 begins or ends on the DNA, so no DNA is shown, and the CDR3 is as TCRdb lists it. The genes are TRBV29-1 and TRBJ1-2; the table gives TRBD1 as D, unverified against the DNA. The CDR3 adds up to 15 amino acids, both ends counted. Germline values: CDR1 SQVTM, CDR2 ANQGSEA. The CDR3 spells CSVHERPGDNYGYTC.